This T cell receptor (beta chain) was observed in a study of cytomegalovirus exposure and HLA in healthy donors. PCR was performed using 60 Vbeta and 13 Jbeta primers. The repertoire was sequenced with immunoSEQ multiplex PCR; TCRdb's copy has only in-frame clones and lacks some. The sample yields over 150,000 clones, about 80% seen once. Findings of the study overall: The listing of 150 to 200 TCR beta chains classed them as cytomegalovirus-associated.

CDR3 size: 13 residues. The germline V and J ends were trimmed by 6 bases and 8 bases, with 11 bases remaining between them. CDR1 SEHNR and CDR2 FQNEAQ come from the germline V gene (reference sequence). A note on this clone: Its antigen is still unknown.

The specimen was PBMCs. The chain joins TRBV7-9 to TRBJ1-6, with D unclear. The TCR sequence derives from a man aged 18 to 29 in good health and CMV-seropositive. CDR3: CASSRTGDSPLHF. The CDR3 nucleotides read TGTGCCAGCAGTCGGACTGGCGATTCACCCCTCCACTTT.